This T cell receptor beta chain was recorded in a study of blood T cells in healthy people across ages (dated by TCRdb to about 2015). At the level of the whole study: Template switching captured roughly one uniquely barcoded TCR beta cDNA molecule per two T cells in model experiments. To avoid experimental bias, donors of different ages were randomly spread across the sequencing lanes. Using the same blood draw, the study looked at two additional independent replicas of 1 million unique cDNA reads for two donors, one aged 18 to 30 and the other aged 80 or older. The donors were divided into four age groups: young (average around 17 years), middle-aged (approximately 39), aged (approximately 62) and long-lived (around 87). Age-related changes in TCR beta repertoire diversity were measured in the study by deep sequencing normalized with unique cDNA molecular identifiers. What the work shows at the level of the full study, not this receptor alone: Bulk unsorted PBMC profiling prevented conclusive comparison of naive and antigen-experienced compartments. Observed TCR beta diversity correlated strongly with the percentage of naive T cells measured by flow cytometry. Estimates of total diversity based on one million sequenced T cells were considered lower bounds and underestimates. Compared with the aged group, the long-lived group had more naive CD4+ T cells, fewer expanded clones and increased TCR diversity, suggesting age selection. Observed TCR beta diversity per million T cells fell roughly linearly with age, and a significant reduction was already apparent by age roughly 40. Donor CMV infection status was unknown, potentially confounding age-related changes in expanded clonotypes.

This clonotype was observed a few times. Its antigen has not been determined. No much larger clone exists at a distance of one base, and base qualities are not known. The roughly 42 donors, aged about 6 to 95 years, were systemically healthy Caucasian individuals from Russia. Approximately 9.3 milliliters of peripheral blood were collected from each donor into EDTA-treated Vacutainer tubes. Ficoll-Paque density-gradient centrifugation was used to isolate PBMCs, with at least 6.5 million obtained per sample. Trizol reagent was used to extract total RNA from the PBMCs, yielding at least 6 micrograms per sample. Naive CD45RAhigh/CD27high T cell percentages were measured by flow cytometry on a PBMC aliquot from every donor. According to the germline V gene, CDR1 reads SQVTM and CDR2 reads ANQGSEA. The CDR3 runs 14 residues from the cysteine to the phenylalanine. The entry retains the CDR3 DNA only, 42 bases that are in frame from base 1. The junction shows trimming of 4 bases on V and 3 bases on J, plus 16 bases between the germline ends.

The library came from 5' RACE. The sequencer listed for this sample is Illumina HiSeq 2500. A second PCR of about 7 to 12 cycles was performed with a sample-barcoded 5' primer and a J-beta primer mix. Each TCR beta cDNA molecule received a unique molecular identifier from a template-switch 5' adaptor carrying 12 random nucleotides. Each sample yielded at least 2.5 million CDR3-containing paired-end reads. All of the RNA was converted into first-strand cDNA using the Mint cDNA synthesis kit, with a TRBC-specific oligonucleotide serving as the primer. Following uracil-DNA glycosylase treatment, a first 18-cycle PCR with universal primers M1SS and BC2_uni_R was performed on all cDNA. Regarding the original processing steps: For normalization, 1 million high-quality reads were randomly selected from each sample, with every read carrying a distinct molecular identifier. Instead of being binned into consensus sequences, reads with shared molecular identifiers were discarded. MiTCR, with a Q25 quality threshold and the strictest error-elimination algorithm, was used for CDR3 identification, clonotype clustering and error correction. Lower-bound total TCR beta diversity was estimated with a nonparametric unseen species model using Euler transformation. TCRdb reanalyzed the raw reads on its own, using fastp at Q25 for trimming and MiXCR for clone calling, and kept in-frame beta chains. Rows matching on CDR3 protein sequence are summarized as one entry with the most common DNA and genes. TCRdb, rather than the study authors, made the V and J calls. The sample has hundreds of thousands of distinct CDR3 sequences on record, 45% to 50% of them singletons. The biggest ten clones account for around a third of the sample.

This TCR was sampled from a woman in her fifties or sixties in good health. In this chain, TRBV29-1 is recombined with TRBJ2-7; matching of 7 bases hints at TRBD1 as the D gene. The specimen sequenced was blood. CDR3 loop: CSVVAGGQNYEQYF. DNA sequence: TGCAGCGTTGTAGCAGGGGGGCAAAACTACGAGCAGTACTTC.